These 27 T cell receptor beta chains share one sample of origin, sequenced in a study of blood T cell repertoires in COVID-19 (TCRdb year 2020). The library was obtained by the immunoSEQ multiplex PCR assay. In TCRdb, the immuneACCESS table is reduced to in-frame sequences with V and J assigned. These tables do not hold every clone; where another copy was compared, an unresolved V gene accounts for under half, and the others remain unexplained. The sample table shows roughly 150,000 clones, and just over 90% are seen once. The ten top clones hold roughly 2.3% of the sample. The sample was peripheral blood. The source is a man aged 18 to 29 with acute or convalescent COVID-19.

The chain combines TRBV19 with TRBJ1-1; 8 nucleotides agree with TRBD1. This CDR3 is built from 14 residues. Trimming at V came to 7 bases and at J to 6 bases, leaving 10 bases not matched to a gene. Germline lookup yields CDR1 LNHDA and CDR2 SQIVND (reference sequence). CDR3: CASTTSDRVSEAFF. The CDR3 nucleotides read TGTGCCAGTACCACCTCGGACAGGGTCTCTGAAGCTTTCTTT.

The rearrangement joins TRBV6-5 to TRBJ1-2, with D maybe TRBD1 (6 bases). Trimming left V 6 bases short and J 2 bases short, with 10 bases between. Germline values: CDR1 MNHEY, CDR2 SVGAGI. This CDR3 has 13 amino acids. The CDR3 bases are TGTGCCAGCAGCCAAACAGGGAACTATGGCTACACCTTC. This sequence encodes CASSQTGNYGYTF.

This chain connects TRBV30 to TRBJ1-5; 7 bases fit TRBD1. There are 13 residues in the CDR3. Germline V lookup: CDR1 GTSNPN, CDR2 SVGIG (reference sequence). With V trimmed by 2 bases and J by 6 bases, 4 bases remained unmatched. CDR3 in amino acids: CAWSTDRAQPQHF. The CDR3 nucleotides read TGTGCCTGGAGTACAGACAGGGCTCAGCCCCAGCATTTT.

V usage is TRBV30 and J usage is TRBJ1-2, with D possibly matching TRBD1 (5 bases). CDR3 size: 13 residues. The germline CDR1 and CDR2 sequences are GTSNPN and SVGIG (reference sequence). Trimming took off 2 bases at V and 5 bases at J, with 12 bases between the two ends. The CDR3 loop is CAWSRRGSYGYTF. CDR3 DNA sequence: TGTGCCTGGAGTAGGAGGGGATCTTATGGCTACACCTTC.

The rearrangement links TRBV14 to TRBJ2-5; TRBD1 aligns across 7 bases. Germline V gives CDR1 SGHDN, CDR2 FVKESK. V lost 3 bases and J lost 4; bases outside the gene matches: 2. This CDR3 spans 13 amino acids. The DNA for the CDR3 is TGTGCCAGCAGCCACGGACAGGTAGAGACCCAGTACTTC. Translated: CASSHGQVETQYF. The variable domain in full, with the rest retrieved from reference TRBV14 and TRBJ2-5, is EAGVTQFPSHSVIEKGQTVTLRCDPISGHDNLYWYRRVMGKEIKFLLHFVKESKQDESGMPNNRFLAERTGGTYSTLKVQPAELEDSGVYFCASSHGQVETQYFGPGTRLLVL.

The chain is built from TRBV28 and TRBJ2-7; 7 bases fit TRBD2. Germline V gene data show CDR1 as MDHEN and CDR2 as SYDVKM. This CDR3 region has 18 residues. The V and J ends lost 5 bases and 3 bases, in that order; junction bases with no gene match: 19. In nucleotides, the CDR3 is TGTGCCAGCAGTCTCATTATGACCACCGGCCGGGACTACTACGAGCAGTACTTC. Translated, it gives CASSLIMTTGRDYYEQYF.

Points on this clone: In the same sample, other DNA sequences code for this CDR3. The CDR3 nucleotides read TGTGCCAGCTCACTCACTGGGACAACTGGAAACACCATATATTTT. Translating it yields CASSLTGTTGNTIYF. The rearrangement uses TRBV18 and TRBJ1-3; tentative D call: TRBD1 (6 bases). Per germline, CDR1 KGHSH and CDR2 LQKENI. V gave up 4 bases and J gave up 2 bases, with 12 bases separating them. The CDR3 is 15 amino acids.

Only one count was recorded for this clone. CDR3 DNA: TGTGCCAGCAGCTTAATCTCAGGGGTCCCCTACGAGCAGTACTTC. As protein: CASSLISGVPYEQYF. This chain connects TRBV7-9 to TRBJ2-7; D is perhaps TRBD1 (6 bases). Trimming took 2 bases from V and 2 from J, leaving 13 bases between them. This CDR3 is built from 15 residues. Germline V gene lookup returns CDR1 SEHNR and CDR2 FQNEAQ (reference sequence).

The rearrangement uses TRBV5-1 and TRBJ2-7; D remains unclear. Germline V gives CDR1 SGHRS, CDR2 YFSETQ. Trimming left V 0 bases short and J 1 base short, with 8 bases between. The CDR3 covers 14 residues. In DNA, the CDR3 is TGCGCCAGCAGCTTGGATCTCCTTTCCTACGAGCAGTACTTC. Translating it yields CASSLDLLSYEQYF.

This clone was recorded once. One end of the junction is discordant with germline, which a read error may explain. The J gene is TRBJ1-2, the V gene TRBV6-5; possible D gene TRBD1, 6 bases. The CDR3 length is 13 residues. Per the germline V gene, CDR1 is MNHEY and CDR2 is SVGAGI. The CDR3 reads CAARGRGGSSYLF. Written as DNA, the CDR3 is TGTGCCGCCCGAGGCAGGGGCGGATCGTCGTACCTCTTC.

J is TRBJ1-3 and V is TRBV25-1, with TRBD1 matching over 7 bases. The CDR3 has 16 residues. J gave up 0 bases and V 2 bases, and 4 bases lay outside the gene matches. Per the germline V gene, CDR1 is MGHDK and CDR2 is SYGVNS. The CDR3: CASSEPGQLSGNTIYF. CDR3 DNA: TGTGCCAGCAGTGAACCGGGACAGCTCTCTGGAAACACCATATATTTT.

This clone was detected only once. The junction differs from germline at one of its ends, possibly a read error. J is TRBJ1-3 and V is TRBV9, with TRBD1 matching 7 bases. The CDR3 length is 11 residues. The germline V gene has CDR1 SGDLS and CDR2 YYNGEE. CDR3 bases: TGTGCCAGCAGCGTAGAGGGGGCAATGAATTTT. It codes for CASSVEGAMNF.

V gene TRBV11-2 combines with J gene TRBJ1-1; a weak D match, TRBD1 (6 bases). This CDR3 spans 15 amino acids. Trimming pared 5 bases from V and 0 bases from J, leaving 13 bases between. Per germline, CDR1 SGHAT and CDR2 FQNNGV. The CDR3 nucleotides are TGTGCCAGCAGCCACCGACAGGAGTTGAACACTGAAGCTTTCTTT. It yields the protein CASSHRQELNTEAFF.

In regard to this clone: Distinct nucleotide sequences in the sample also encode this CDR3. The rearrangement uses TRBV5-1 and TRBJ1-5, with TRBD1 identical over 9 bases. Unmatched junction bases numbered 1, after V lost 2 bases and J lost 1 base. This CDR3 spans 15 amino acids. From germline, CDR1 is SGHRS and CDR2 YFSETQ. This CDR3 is CASSLGQGSNQPQHF. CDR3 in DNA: TGCGCCAGCAGCTTAGGACAGGGGAGCAATCAGCCCCAGCATTTT.

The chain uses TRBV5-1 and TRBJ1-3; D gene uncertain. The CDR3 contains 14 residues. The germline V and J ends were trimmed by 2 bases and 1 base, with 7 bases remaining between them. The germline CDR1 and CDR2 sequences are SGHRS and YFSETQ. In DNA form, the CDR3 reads TGCGCCAGCAGCTTACGGGAGTCTGGAAACACCATATATTTT. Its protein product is CASSLRESGNTIYF.

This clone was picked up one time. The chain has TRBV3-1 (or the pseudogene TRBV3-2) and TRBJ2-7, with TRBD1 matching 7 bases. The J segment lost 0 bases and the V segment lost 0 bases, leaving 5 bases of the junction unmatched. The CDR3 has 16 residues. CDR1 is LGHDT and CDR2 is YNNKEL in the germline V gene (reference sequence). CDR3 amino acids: CASSQEARGYSYEQYF. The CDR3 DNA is TGTGCCAGCAGCCAAGAGGCCAGGGGGTACTCCTACGAGCAGTACTTC.

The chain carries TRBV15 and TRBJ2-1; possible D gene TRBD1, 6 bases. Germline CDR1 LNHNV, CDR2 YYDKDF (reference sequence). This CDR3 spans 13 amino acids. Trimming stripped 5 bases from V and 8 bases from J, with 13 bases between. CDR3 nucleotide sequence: TGTGCCACCAGCCCCAGAGGGGGAGATGAGCAGTTCTTC. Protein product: CATSPRGGDEQFF. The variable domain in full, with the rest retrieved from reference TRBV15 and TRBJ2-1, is DAMVIQNPRYQVTQFGKPVTLSCSQTLNHNVMYWYQQKSSQAPKLLFHYYDKDFNNEADTPDNFQSRRPNTSFCFLDIRSPGLGDTAMYLCATSPRGGDEQFFGPGTRLTVL.

Written as DNA, the CDR3 is TGTGCCAGCAGCTTATATTACTGGAATGAGCAGTTCTTC. Translated, it gives CASSLYYWNEQFF. The chain carries TRBV7-2 and TRBJ2-1; D is undetermined. The germline CDR1 and CDR2 sequences are SGHTA and FQGNSA. Between the trimmed V and J ends, which lost 2 bases and 7 bases, there was a span of 9 bases. The CDR3 is 13 residues long.

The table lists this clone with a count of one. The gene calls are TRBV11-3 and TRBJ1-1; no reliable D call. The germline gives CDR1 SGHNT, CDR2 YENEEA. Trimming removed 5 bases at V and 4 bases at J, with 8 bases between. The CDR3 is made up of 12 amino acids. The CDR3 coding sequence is TGTGCCAGCAGCGACGGAGGCACTGAAGCTTTCTTT. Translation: CASSDGGTEAFF.

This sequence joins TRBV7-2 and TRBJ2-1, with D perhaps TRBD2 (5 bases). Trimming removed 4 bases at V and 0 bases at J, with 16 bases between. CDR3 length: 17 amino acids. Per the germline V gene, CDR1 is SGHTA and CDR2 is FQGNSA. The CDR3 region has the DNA TGTGCCAGCAGCTCGTTGATAGAAGGGAGCTCCTACAATGAGCAGTTCTTC. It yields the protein CASSSLIEGSSYNEQFF.

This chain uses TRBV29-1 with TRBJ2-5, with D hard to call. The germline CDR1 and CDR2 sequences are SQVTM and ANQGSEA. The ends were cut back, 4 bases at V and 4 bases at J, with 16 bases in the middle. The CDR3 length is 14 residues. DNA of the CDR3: TGCAGCGTTGCCGTCGGTAACGTCCTAGAGACCCAGTACTTC. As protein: CSVAVGNVLETQYF.

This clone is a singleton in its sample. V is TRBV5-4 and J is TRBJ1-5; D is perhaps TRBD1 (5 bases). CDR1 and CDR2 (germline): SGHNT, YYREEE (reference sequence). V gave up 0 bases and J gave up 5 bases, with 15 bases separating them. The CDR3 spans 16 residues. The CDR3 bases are TGTGCCAGCAGCTTGGTGGGGAGGAGGGGCCATCAGCCCCAGCATTTT. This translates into CASSLVGRRGHQPQHF.

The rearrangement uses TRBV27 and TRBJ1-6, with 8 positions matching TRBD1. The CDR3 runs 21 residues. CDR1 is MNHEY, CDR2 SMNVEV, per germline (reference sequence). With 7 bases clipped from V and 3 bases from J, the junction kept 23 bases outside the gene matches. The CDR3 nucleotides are TGTGCCAGCACATCATCCATTCCGGACAGGGTAGGTATCGTCTATAATTCACCCCTCCACTTT. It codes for CASTSSIPDRVGIVYNSPLHF.

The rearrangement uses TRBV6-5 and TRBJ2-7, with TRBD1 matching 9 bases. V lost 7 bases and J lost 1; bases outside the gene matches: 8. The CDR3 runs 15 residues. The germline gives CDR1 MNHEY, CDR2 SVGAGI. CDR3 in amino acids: CASIEGTGLSYEQYF. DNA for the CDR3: TGTGCCAGCATCGAAGGGACAGGGTTGTCCTACGAGCAGTACTTC.

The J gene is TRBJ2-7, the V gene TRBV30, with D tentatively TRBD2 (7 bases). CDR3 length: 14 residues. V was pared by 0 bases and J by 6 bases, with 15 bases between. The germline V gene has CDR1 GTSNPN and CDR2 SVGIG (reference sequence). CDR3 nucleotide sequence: TGTGCCTGGAGTGTAACAAGGGGGGGCAGCGAGCAGTACTTC. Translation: CAWSVTRGGSEQYF.

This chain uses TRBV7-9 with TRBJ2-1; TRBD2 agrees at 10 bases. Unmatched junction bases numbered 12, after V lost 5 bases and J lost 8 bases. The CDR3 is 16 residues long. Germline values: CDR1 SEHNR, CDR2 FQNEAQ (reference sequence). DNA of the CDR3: TGTGCCAGCAGCCCCGGACTAGCGGAAGGTTTTGATGAGCAGTTCTTC. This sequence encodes CASSPGLAEGFDEQFF.

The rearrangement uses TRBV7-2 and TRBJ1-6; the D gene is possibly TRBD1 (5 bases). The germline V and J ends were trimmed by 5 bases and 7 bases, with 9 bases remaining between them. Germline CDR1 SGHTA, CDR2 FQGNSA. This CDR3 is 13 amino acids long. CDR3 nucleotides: TGTGCCAGCAGCGCGGCAGGGAATTCACCCCTCCACTTT. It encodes CASSAAGNSPLHF.